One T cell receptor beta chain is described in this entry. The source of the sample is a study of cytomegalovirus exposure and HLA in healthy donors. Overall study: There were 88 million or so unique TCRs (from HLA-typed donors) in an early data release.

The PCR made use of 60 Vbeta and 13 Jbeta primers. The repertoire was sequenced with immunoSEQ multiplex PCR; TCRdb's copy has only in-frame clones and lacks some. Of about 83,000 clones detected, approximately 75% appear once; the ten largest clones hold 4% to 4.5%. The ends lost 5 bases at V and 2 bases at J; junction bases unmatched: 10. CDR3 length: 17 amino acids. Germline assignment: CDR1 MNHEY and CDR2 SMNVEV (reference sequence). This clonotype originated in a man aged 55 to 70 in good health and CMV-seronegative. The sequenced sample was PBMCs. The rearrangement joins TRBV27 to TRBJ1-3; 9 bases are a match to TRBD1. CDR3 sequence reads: CASSRRGQGSTGNTIYF. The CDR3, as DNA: TGTGCCAGCAGTCGGCGGGGACAGGGATCTACTGGAAACACCATATATTTT.